This T cell receptor (beta chain) was captured by sequencing in a study of T cell responses to AZD1222 COVID-19 vaccine. The wider study: Pooled samples include second doses given at about 4 or 12 weeks. Broader study findings: Seropositive status at baseline applied to only a handful of AZD1222 recipients. The donors showed a predominance of white British ancestry and of females, with possible underestimation of clonal diversity.

Trimming at V came to 6 bases and at J to 4 bases, leaving 13 bases not matched to a gene. Germline CDR1 and CDR2: MDHEN and SYDVKM. CDR3 length: 17 residues. This clone has a single count. Its specificity is not known. Some clones are missing from TCRdb's copy, which holds only in-frame ones; the method was immunoSEQ multiplex PCR. The repertoire holds 150,000 or so clones, with about nine tenths as singletons. The specimen was peripheral blood, collected on day 0 of AZD1222 vaccination. The chain combines TRBV28 with TRBJ1-5; 9 bases are a match to TRBD1. The TCR was taken from an adult in good health. The CDR3 here is CASRDRGRATRNQPQHF. The CDR3 region has the DNA TGTGCCAGCAGGGACAGGGGCCGCGCTACTCGAAATCAGCCCCAGCATTTT. Full variable domain (remainder filled in from reference TRBV28 and TRBJ1-5): DVKVTQSSRYLVKRTGEKVFLECVQDMDHENMFWYRQDPGLGLRLIYFSYDVKMKEKGDIPEGYSVSREKKERFSLILESASTNQTSMYLCASRDRGRATRNQPQHFGDGTRLSIL.